The T cell receptor beta chain described here comes from a study of vaccination and CD4 T cells after COVID-19. Across the study: Spike peptides, overlapping and drawn from SARS-CoV-2, HCoV-NL63, HCoV-OC43 and HCoV-229E, were used to stimulate cells.

Time point defined: late sampling 161 to 241 days after vaccination in a few convalescent patients. The treatment was: approximately 10-day PBMC culture with coronavirus spike peptide pools or control peptides (ViraFEST assay). The Oncomine TCR Beta short-read assay sequenced DNA from cultured CD4+ T cells. MiXCR, applied by TCRdb to the PCR reads, yields one record per CDR3 protein. The sample lists around 19,000 distinct CDR3 sequences, around 37% seen once, with around 3% in the top ten. Comments on this clonotype: The antigen is unknown.

Germline CDR1 and CDR2: MGHDK and SYGVNS. V shed 3 bases and J shed 6 bases, with 11 bases lying between them. The CDR3 has 13 residues. This chain connects TRBV25-1 to TRBJ1-2, with a possible D match to TRBD1 (5 bases). This clonotype was obtained from a human donor who had recovered from COVID-19. This sample comprised CD4+ T cells from blood, cultured in vitro, obtained about 7 months after SARS-CoV-2 vaccination. CDR3 DNA sequence: TGTGCCAGCAGTGATGTCTCAGGGCATGGCTACACCTTC. This codes for CASSDVSGHGYTF.